This note documents a single TCR beta chain sequence. Its target is not known. Germline V CDR1 and CDR2: SEHNR, FQNEAQ (reference sequence). Trimming left V 4 bases short and J 4 bases short, with 7 bases between. The CDR3 consists of 12 residues. The source of the sample is a study of OX40 agonist ivuxolimab in advanced cancers. Study findings and constraints: Both CD4+ and CD8+ T cell populations in blood had undergone clonal expansion by week 6 at 0.1 to 3.0 mg/kg. The study found that CD8+ T cells averaged more expanded clones than CD4+.

Method: immunoSEQ multiplex PCR; TCRdb's copy keeps in-frame clones and lacks some. The top ten clones hold approximately 25% of a sample with about 40,000 clones, under 90% of them seen once. The sequences come from CD4+ or CD8+ T cells sorted from blood, collected in a trial of the OX40 agonist ivuxolimab. This chain connects TRBV7-9 to TRBJ1-2; D call uncertain. This TCR derives from an adult with an advanced solid tumor such as melanoma, head and neck, liver or kidney cancer. The CDR3 reads CASSSFPYGYTF. The CDR3 DNA sequence: TGTGCCAGCAGCTCATTTCCCTATGGCTACACCTTC.